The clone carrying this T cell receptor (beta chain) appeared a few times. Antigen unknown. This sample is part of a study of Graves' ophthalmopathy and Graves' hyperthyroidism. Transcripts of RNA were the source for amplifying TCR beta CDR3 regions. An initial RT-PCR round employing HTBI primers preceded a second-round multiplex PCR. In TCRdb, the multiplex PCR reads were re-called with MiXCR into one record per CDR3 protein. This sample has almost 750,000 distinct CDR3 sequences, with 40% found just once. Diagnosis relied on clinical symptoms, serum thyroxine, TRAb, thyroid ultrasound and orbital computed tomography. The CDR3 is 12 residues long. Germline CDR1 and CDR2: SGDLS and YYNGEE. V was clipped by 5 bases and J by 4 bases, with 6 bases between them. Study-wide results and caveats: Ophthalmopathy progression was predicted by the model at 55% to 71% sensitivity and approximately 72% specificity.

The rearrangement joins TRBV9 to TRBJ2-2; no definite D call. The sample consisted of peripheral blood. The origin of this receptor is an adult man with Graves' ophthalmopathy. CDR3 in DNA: TGTGCCAGCAGGGGAAGCACCGGGGAGCTGTTTTTT. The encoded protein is CASRGSTGELFF.